A single sample gave rise to the 9 T cell receptor beta chains below, sequenced in a study of OX40 agonist ivuxolimab in advanced cancers. Generated by immunoSEQ multiplex PCR, the TCRdb table keeps only in-frame clones and is missing some. This table has 53,000 or so clones, 79% appearing once. The sequences come from CD4+ or CD8+ T cells sorted from blood, collected in a trial of the OX40 agonist ivuxolimab. The receptors come from an adult with an advanced solid tumor such as melanoma, head and neck, liver or kidney cancer.

The chain recombines TRBV6-1 with TRBJ1-5; D is perhaps TRBD1 (6 bases). There are 16 residues in the CDR3. From germline, CDR1 is MNHNS and CDR2 SASEGT. V dropped 4 bases and J dropped 0 bases, with 13 bases sitting between them. The CDR3 DNA is TGTGCCAGCAGTGTCGGGACAACCTATAGCAATCAGCCCCAGCATTTT. Translation: CASSVGTTYSNQPQHF.

This chain links TRBV6-6 with TRBJ2-1; no clear D gene. Germline V CDR1 and CDR2: MNHNY, SVGAGI (reference sequence). The CDR3 extends over 13 amino acids. Trimming left V 6 bases short and J 9 bases short, with 15 bases between. CDR3 protein: CASSLPKLGEQFF. In DNA, the CDR3 is TGTGCCAGCAGCCTACCGAAACTCGGTGAGCAGTTCTTC.

This clone is medium-sized. This chain links TRBV11-2 with TRBJ1-1; D ambiguous. This CDR3 has 13 residues. V was shortened by 5 bases and J by 3 bases, with 10 bases between the two germline ends. Germline lookup yields CDR1 SGHAT and CDR2 FQNNGV. The CDR3 nucleotides read TGTGCCAGCAGCACGGCCTGGGACACTGAAGCTTTCTTT. The encoded protein is CASSTAWDTEAFF.

The chain recombines TRBV7-9 with TRBJ2-7, with D hard to call. CDR1 is SEHNR, CDR2 FQNEAQ, per germline (reference sequence). The CDR3 runs 11 residues. Trimming removed 5 bases at V and 5 bases at J, with 7 bases between. The CDR3 here is CASSQADEQYF. In DNA, the CDR3 is TGTGCCAGCAGCCAGGCTGACGAGCAGTACTTC.

The genes are TRBV28 and TRBJ2-7; D is uncertain. In germline, CDR1 is MDHEN, CDR2 SYDVKM. This CDR3 region has 13 residues. V lost 7 bases and J 2 bases, leaving 12 bases between the germline ends. CDR3 in amino acids: CASTGFPAYEQYF. The CDR3 bases are TGTGCCAGCACGGGCTTCCCAGCCTACGAGCAGTACTTC.

V usage is TRBV19 and J usage is TRBJ1-3, with TRBD1 as a possible D gene (6 bases). Germline values: CDR1 LNHDA, CDR2 SQIVND (reference sequence). CDR3 size: 16 residues. The ends were cut back, 6 bases at V and 0 bases at J, with 15 bases in the middle. The CDR3 DNA follows: TGTGCCAGTAGCGGACGTACAGGGTTCTCTGGAAACACCATATATTTT. Its translation is CASSGRTGFSGNTIYF.

This clone was found a few times. This chain uses TRBV10-1 with TRBJ2-5, with 8 positions matching TRBD2. The CDR3 extends over 13 amino acids. CDR1 WNHNN and CDR2 SYGVQD come from the germline V gene (reference sequence). The ends lost 6 bases at V and 1 base at J; junction bases unmatched: 1. The chain's CDR3 is CASSTSGQETQYF. The CDR3 nucleotides read TGCGCCAGCAGCACTAGCGGCCAAGAGACCCAGTACTTC.

The chain employs TRBV15 and TRBJ1-4; D gene unclear. Trimming removed 0 bases from V and 0 bases from J, with 5 bases in between. There are 15 residues in the CDR3. CDR1 and CDR2 from the germline V gene are LNHNV and YYDKDF (reference sequence). The CDR3: CATSREVSTNEKLFF. CDR3 bases: TGTGCCACCAGCAGAGAGGTTTCAACTAATGAAAAACTGTTTTTT.

This chain connects TRBV7-2 to TRBJ2-2; D is unclear. The CDR3 contains 17 residues. From germline, CDR1 is SGHTA and CDR2 FQGNSA. With 2 bases removed from V and 6 bases from J, the gap between germline ends came to 19 bases. CDR3 sequence: CASSLWAVPTRAGELFF. The CDR3 DNA reads TGTGCCAGCAGCTTATGGGCGGTGCCGACGAGAGCCGGGGAGCTGTTTTTT. The full variable domain, with the rest looked up from reference TRBV7-2 and TRBJ2-2, is GAGVSQSPSNKVTEKGKDVELRCDPISGHTALYWYRQSLGQGLEFLIYFQGNSAPDKSGLPSDRFSAERTGGSVSTLTIQRTQQEDSAVYLCASSLWAVPTRAGELFFGEGSRLTVL.